The clone carrying this T cell receptor (beta chain) was seen a few times. The antigen remains unidentified. This CDR3 spans 15 amino acids. Trimming stripped 5 bases from V and 6 bases from J, with 19 bases between. MiXCR, run by TCRdb on the reads, gives a single entry per CDR3 protein. The sample has some 450,000 distinct CDR3 sequences, 25% to 40% seen once. This sample is part of a study of T cell repertoires in cytomegalovirus infection. Study context: Public TCR beta signatures were indicative of both CMV infection and a matching HLA type.

Study conclusions and caveats: Cumulated frequencies of public TCR beta families served to identify carriers of CMV plus the relevant HLA. In two of eight donors, the top clonotype was HLA-C-restricted CMV-specific.

Sequencing was done on a sample of PBMCs. J is TRBJ1-2 and V is TRBV12-3 or TRBV12-4, with D possibly TRBD1 on 6 matching bases. The origin of this receptor is a human donor in good health (CMV status not recorded). Some clones in this sample may be carry-over from other donors' samples. CDR3 in DNA: TGTGCCAGCAGTGCCACCCTTCCAGGGGCAAATGGCTACACCTTC. Translating gives CASSATLPGANGYTF.